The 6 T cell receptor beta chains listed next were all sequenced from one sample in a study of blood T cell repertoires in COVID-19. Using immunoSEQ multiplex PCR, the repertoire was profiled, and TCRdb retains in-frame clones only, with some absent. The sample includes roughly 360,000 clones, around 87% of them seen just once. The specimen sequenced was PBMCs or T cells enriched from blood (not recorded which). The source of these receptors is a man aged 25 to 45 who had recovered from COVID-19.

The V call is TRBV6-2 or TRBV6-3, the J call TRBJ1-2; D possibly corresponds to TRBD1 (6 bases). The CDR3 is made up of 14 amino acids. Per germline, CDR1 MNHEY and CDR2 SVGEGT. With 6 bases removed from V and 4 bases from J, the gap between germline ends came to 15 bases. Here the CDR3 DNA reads TGTGCCAGCAGCCTAGGACAGACCATCTATGGCTACACCTTC. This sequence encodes CASSLGQTIYGYTF.

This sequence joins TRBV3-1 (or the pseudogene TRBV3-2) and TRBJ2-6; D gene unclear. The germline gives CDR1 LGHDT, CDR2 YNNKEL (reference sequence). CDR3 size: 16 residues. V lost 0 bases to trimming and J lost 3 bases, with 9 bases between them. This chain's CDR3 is CASSQERLFGANVLTF. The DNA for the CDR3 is TGTGCCAGCAGCCAAGAGAGGCTATTTGGGGCCAACGTCCTGACTTTC.

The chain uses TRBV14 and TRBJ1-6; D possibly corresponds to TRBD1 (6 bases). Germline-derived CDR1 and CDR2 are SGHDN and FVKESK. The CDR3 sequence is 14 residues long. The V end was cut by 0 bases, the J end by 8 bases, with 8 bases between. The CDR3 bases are TGTGCCAGCAGCCAAGATACAGGGTATTCACCCCTCCACTTT. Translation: CASSQDTGYSPLHF.

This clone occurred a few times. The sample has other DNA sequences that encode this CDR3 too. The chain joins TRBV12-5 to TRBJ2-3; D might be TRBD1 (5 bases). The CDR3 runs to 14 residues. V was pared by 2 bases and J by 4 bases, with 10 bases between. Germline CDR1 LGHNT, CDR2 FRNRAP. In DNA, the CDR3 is TGTGCTAGTGGTTTGAGGCAGGGCCCAGATACGCAGTATTTT. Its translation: CASGLRQGPDTQYF. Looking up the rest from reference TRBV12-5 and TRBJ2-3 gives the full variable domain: DARVTQTPRHKVTEMGQEVTMRCQPILGHNTVFWYRQTMMQGLELLAYFRNRAPLDDSGMPKDRFSAEMPDATLATLKIQPSEPRDSAVYFCASGLRQGPDTQYFGPGTRLTVL.

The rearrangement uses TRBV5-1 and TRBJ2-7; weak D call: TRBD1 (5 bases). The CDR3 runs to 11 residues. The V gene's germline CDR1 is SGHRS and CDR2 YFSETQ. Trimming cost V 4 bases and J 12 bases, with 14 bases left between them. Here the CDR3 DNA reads TGCGCCAGCAGCATAGAAGGGGTGCGGTACTTC. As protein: CASSIEGVRYF.

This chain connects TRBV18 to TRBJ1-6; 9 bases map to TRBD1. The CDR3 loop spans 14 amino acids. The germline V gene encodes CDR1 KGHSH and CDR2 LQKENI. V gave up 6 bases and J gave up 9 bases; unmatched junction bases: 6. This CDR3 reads CASSRDRDSSPLHF. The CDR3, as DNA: TGTGCCAGCTCGCGGGACAGGGATAGTTCACCCCTCCACTTT. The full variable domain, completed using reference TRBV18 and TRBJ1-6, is NAGVMQNPRHLVRRRGQEARLRCSPMKGHSHVYWYRQLPEEGLKFMVYLQKENIIDESGMPKERFSAEFPKEGPSILRIQQVVRGDSAAYFCASSRDRDSSPLHFGNGTRLTVT.